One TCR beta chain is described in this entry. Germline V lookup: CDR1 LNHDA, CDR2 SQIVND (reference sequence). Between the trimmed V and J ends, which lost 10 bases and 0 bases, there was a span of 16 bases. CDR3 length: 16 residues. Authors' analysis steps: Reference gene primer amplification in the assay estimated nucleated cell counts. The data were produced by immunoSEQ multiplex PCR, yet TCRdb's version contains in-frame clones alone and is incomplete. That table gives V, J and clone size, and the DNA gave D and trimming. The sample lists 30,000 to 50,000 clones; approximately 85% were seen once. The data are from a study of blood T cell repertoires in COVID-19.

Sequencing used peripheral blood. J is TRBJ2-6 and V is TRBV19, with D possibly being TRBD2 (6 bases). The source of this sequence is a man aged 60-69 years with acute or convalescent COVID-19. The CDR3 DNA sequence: TGTGCCACCCAGGACGGAGGGGTCTCTGGGGCCAACGTCCTGACTTTC. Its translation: CATQDGGVSGANVLTF. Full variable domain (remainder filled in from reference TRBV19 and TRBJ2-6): DGGITQSPKYLFRKEGQNVTLSCEQNLNHDAMYWYRQDPGQGLRLIYYSQIVNDFQKGDIAEGYSVSREKKESFPLTVTSAQKNPTAFYLCATQDGGVSGANVLTFGAGSRLTVL.